These 18 T cell receptor beta chains originate from one sample sequenced in a study of blood T cell repertoires in COVID-19. Sequencing was performed with immunoSEQ multiplex PCR; in TCRdb, only in-frame clones are kept and a portion is missing. The repertoire holds 170,000 or so clones, with just over 85% as singletons. Input material: PBMCs or T cells enriched from blood (not recorded which). These receptors all come from a young woman who had recovered from COVID-19.

V and J are TRBV4-1 and TRBJ1-1; TRBD1 aligns across 9 bases. The CDR3 has 15 amino acids. Per the germline V gene, CDR1 is MGHRA and CDR2 is YSYEKL. Losses at the gene ends were 3 bases for V and 1 base for J; bases not matched to a gene: 3. This CDR3 reads CASSQGQGWNTEAFF. The CDR3 DNA follows: TGCGCCAGCAGCCAGGGACAGGGCTGGAACACTGAAGCTTTCTTT.

This sequence joins TRBV19 and TRBJ1-5; the match to TRBD1 covers 9 bases. V dropped 6 bases and J dropped 4; count of bases not matched to a gene: 10. The CDR3 length is 16 residues. Germline lookup yields CDR1 LNHDA and CDR2 SQIVND (reference sequence). The CDR3 DNA sequence: TGTGCCAGTAGCGCGAACCTGGGACAGGGTAATCAGCCCCAGCATTTT. This translates into CASSANLGQGNQPQHF.

This chain uses TRBV7-9 with TRBJ2-3, with D possibly TRBD1 on 5 matching bases. V was pared by 4 bases and J by 3 bases, with 11 bases between. The germline V gene has CDR1 SEHNR and CDR2 FQNEAQ (reference sequence). The CDR3 loop spans 14 amino acids. CDR3 amino acids: CASSSTKGTDTQYF. Here the CDR3 DNA reads TGTGCCAGCAGCTCAACTAAGGGGACAGATACGCAGTATTTT. Complete variable domain (other parts from reference TRBV7-9 and TRBJ2-3): DTGVSQNPRHKITKRGQNVTFRCDPISEHNRLYWYRQTLGQGPEFLTYFQNEAQLEKSRLLSDRFSAERPKGSFSTLEIQRTEQGDSAMYLCASSSTKGTDTQYFGPGTRLTVL.

This sequence joins TRBV7-8 and TRBJ2-2; TRBD1 agrees at 8 bases. The CDR3 loop spans 16 amino acids. V dropped 2 bases and J dropped 8; count of bases not matched to a gene: 10. CDR1 and CDR2 (germline): SGHVS, FQNEAQ. DNA of the CDR3: TGTGCCAGCAGCTTAAGGGGACAGGCTTCTAGTGGGGAGCTGTTTTTT. It codes for CASSLRGQASSGELFF.

In its sample, this clone was seen a few times. The chain uses TRBV28 and TRBJ2-2, with unresolved D. This CDR3 is 13 amino acids long. CDR1 is MDHEN and CDR2 is SYDVKM in the germline V gene. V lost 5 bases, J lost 0 bases, and 4 bases lay in between. CDR3: CASSPPNTGELFF. The CDR3 DNA sequence: TGTGCCAGCAGTCCTCCGAACACCGGGGAGCTGTTTTTT.

V is TRBV30 and J is TRBJ2-5; 7 nucleotides align to TRBD1. The CDR3 extends over 14 amino acids. Germline CDR1 is GTSNPN and CDR2 is SVGIG (reference sequence). Trimming removed 0 bases from V and 3 bases from J; junction bases left unmatched: 4. The DNA for the CDR3 is TGTGCCTGGAGTGTACAGGGACAGAAAGAGACCCAGTACTTC. It encodes CAWSVQGQKETQYF.

The chain carries TRBV7-9 and TRBJ1-2; a weak D match, TRBD1 (5 bases). This CDR3 has 15 residues. Germline V lookup: CDR1 SEHNR, CDR2 FQNEAQ (reference sequence). V shed 5 bases and J shed 2 bases, with 15 bases lying between them. The CDR3: CASSAVRAGNYGYTF. CDR3 DNA: TGTGCCAGCAGCGCCGTTAGGGCAGGGAACTATGGCTACACCTTC. The full variable domain, its missing parts supplied by reference TRBV7-9 and TRBJ1-2, is DTGVSQNPRHKITKRGQNVTFRCDPISEHNRLYWYRQTLGQGPEFLTYFQNEAQLEKSRLLSDRFSAERPKGSFSTLEIQRTEQGDSAMYLCASSAVRAGNYGYTFGSGTRLTVV.

The V and J genes are TRBV4-3 and TRBJ1-4; 10 positions match TRBD1. This CDR3 contains 15 residues. Per the germline V gene, CDR1 is LGHNA and CDR2 is YSLEER. V dropped 4 bases and J dropped 7; count of bases not matched to a gene: 6. In nucleotides, the CDR3 is TGCGCCAGCAGCCTCGGGACAGGGGCGTTTGAAAAACTGTTTTTT. Encoded protein: CASSLGTGAFEKLFF.

The J gene is TRBJ2-2, the V gene TRBV27; 9 bases are a match to TRBD2. Trimming took 3 bases from V and 1 from J; bases not matched to a gene: 9. Germline loops: CDR1 MNHEY, CDR2 SMNVEV (reference sequence). The CDR3 totals 18 residues. CDR3 loop: CASSFGTSRPMNTGELFF. CDR3 DNA: TGTGCCAGCAGTTTCGGGACTAGCAGACCAATGAACACCGGGGAGCTGTTTTTT.

This rearrangement joins TRBV27 to TRBJ1-2, with D possibly being TRBD1 (5 bases). V lost 0 bases to trimming and J lost 2 bases, with 7 bases between them. The V gene's germline CDR1 is MNHEY and CDR2 SMNVEV (reference sequence). The CDR3 runs 14 residues. The CDR3: CASSLSRQNYGYTF. CDR3 nucleotides: TGTGCCAGCAGTTTATCACGACAGAACTATGGCTACACCTTC.

The CDR3: CASTPGGFVSATTNEKLFF. The CDR3 nucleotides read TGTGCCAGCACCCCCGGAGGGTTTGTGTCAGCCACAACTAATGAAAAACTGTTTTTT. V and J are TRBV28 and TRBJ1-4; no clear D. The V gene lost 7 bases and the J gene lost 0 bases, with 24 bases spanning the gap. Per germline, CDR1 MDHEN and CDR2 SYDVKM. This CDR3 is built from 19 residues. The full variable domain, completed using reference TRBV28 and TRBJ1-4, is DVKVTQSSRYLVKRTGEKVFLECVQDMDHENMFWYRQDPGLGLRLIYFSYDVKMKEKGDIPEGYSVSREKKERFSLILESASTNQTSMYLCASTPGGFVSATTNEKLFFGSGTQLSVL.

This chain links TRBV10-2 with TRBJ2-7; D perhaps matches TRBD1 (6 bases). The V gene lost 4 bases and the J gene lost 2 bases, with 12 bases spanning the gap. The germline V gene has CDR1 WSHSY and CDR2 SAAADI. There are 14 residues in the CDR3. CDR3 loop: CASSVGRGTYEQYF. CDR3 in DNA: TGCGCCAGCAGTGTGGGCAGGGGTACCTACGAGCAGTACTTC.

The rearrangement links TRBV9 to TRBJ2-7; D is perhaps TRBD1 (6 bases). Germline CDR1 reads SGDLS; CDR2 reads YYNGEE. CDR3 length: 13 amino acids. Trimming cost V 5 bases and J 3 bases, with 12 bases left between them. This CDR3 reads CASRPSDSYEQYF. In DNA, the CDR3 is TGTGCCAGCAGACCCTCGGACAGCTACGAGCAGTACTTC.

The chain carries TRBV6-5 and TRBJ1-2; D is uncertain. Trimming pared 5 bases from V and 4 bases from J, leaving 8 bases between. Germline CDR1 MNHEY, CDR2 SVGAGI. The CDR3 loop spans 12 amino acids. The CDR3 protein is CASSSNVYGYTF. CDR3 bases: TGTGCCAGCAGTAGCAACGTCTATGGCTACACCTTC.

This chain joins TRBV10-2 and TRBJ1-1; no clear D gene. This CDR3 contains 13 residues. Germline V gene lookup returns CDR1 WSHSY and CDR2 SAAADI. V was clipped by 7 bases and J by 1 base, with 10 bases between them. The CDR3, as DNA: TGCGCCAGCACGCGGGAGCAGAACACTGAAGCTTTCTTT. Translating it yields CASTREQNTEAFF.

This clone was observed once. The gene calls are TRBV11-2 and TRBJ2-6; D gene ambiguous. Per germline, CDR1 SGHAT and CDR2 FQNNGV. Deletions cut 5 bases from V and 2 bases from J, with 10 bases between. The CDR3 length is 15 residues. The CDR3 is CASSRDFAGANVLTF. In nucleotides, the CDR3 is TGTGCCAGCAGCCGAGACTTCGCTGGGGCCAACGTCCTGACTTTC.

The chain uses TRBV5-1 and TRBJ2-7; 8 nucleotides align to TRBD2. The germline gives CDR1 SGHRS, CDR2 YFSETQ. J gave up 2 bases and V 4 bases, and 5 bases lay outside the gene matches. CDR3 length equals 14 residues. The CDR3 coding sequence is TGCGCCAGCAGCGTACTAGCGGAACCCTACGAGCAGTACTTC. Its translation is CASSVLAEPYEQYF.

The CDR3 is CASRTASTDTQYF. The CDR3 DNA sequence: TGTGCCAGTAGGACAGCTAGCACAGATACGCAGTATTTT. The chain combines TRBV19 with TRBJ2-3; D perhaps matches TRBD1 (5 bases). This CDR3 spans 13 amino acids. Germline V CDR1 and CDR2: LNHDA, SQIVND (reference sequence). V lost 6 bases, J lost 0 bases, and 7 bases lay in between.